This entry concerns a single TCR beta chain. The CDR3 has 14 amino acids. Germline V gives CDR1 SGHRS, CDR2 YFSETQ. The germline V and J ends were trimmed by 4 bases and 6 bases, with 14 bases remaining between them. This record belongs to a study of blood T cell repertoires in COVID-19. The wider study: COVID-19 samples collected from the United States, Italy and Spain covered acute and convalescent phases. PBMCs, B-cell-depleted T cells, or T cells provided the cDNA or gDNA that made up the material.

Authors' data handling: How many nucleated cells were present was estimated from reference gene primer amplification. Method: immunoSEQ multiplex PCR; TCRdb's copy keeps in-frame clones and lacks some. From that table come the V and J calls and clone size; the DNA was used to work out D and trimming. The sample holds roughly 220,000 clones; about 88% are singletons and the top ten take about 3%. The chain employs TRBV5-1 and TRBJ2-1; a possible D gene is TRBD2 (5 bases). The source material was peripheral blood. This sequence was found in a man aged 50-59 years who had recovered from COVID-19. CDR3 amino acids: CASSQDSWGNEQFF. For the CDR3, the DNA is TGCGCCAGCAGCCAGGACTCTTGGGGCAATGAGCAGTTCTTC.